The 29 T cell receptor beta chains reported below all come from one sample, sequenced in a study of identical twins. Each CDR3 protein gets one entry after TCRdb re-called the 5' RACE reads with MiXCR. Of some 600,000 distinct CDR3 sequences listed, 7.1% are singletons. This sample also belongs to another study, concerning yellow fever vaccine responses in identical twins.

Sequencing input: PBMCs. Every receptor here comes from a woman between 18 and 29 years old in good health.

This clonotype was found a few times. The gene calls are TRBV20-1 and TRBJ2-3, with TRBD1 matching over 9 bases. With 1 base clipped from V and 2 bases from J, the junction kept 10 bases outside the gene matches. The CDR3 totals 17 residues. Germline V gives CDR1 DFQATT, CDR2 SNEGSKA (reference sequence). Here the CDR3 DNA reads TGCAGTGCTAGAGTACGAACCGGGACAGGGATCACAGATACGCAGTATTTT. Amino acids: CSARVRTGTGITDTQYF.

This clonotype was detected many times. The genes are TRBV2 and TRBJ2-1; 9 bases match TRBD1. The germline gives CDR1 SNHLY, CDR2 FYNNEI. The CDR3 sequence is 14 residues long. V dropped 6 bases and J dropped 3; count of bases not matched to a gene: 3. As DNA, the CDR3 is TGTGCCAGCAGAGCGGGACAGGGCTACAATGAGCAGTTCTTC. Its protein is CASRAGQGYNEQFF.

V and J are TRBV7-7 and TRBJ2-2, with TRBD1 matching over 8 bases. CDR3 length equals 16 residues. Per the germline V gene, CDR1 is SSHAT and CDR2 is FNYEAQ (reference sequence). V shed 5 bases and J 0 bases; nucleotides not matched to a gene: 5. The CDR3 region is CASSPRDRSNTGELFF. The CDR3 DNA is TGTGCCAGCAGCCCCCGGGACAGGTCGAACACCGGGGAGCTGTTTTTT.

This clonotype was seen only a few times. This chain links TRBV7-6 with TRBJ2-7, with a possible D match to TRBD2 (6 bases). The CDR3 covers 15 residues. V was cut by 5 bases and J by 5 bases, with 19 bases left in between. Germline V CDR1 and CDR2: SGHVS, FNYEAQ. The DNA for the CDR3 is TGTGCCAGCAGCGCCCGCGGGGCGAGATGGAACGAGCAGTACTTC. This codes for CASSARGARWNEQYF.

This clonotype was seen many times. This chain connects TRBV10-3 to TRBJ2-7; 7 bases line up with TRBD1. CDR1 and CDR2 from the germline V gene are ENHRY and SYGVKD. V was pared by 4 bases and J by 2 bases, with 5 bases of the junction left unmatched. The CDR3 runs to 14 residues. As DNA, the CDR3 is TGTGCCATCAGTGGGACAGGCAGGGCCTACGAGCAGTACTTC. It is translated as CAISGTGRAYEQYF.

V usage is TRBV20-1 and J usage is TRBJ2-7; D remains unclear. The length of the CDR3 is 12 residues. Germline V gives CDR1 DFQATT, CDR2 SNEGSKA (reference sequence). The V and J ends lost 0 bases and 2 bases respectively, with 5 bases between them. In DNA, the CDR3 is TGCAGTGCTAGAGACAACACCTACGAGCAGTACTTC. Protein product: CSARDNTYEQYF.

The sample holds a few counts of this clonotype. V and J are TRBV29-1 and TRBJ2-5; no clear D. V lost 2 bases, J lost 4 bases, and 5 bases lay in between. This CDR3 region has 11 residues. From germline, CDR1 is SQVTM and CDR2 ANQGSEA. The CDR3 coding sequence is TGCAGCGTTGAATTTTTAGAGACCCAGTACTTC. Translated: CSVEFLETQYF.

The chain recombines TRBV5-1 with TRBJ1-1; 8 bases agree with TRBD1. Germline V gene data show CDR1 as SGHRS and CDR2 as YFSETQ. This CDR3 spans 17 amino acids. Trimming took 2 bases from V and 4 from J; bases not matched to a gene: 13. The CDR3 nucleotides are TGCGCCAGCAGCTTTAATGGACCGGGACAGGTTAGCACTGAAGCTTTCTTT. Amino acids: CASSFNGPGQVSTEAFF.

The CDR3 loop is CASSFQPGQGANSGANVLTF. The CDR3 nucleotides read TGTGCCAGCAGCTTCCAACCGGGGCAGGGGGCGAACTCTGGGGCCAACGTCCTGACTTTC. This sequence joins TRBV11-1 and TRBJ2-6, with TRBD1 matching 8 bases. This CDR3 comprises 20 residues. With V trimmed by 3 bases and J by 0 bases, 13 bases remained unmatched. From germline, CDR1 is SGHAT and CDR2 FQDESV (reference sequence).

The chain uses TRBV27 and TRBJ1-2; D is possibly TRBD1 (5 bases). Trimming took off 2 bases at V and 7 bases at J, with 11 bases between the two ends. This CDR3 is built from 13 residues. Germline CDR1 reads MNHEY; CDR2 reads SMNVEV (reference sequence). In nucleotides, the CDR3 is TGTGCCAGCAGTTTAGCCAGGGTCGGTGGCTACACCTTC. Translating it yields CASSLARVGGYTF.

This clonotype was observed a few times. The CDR3 DNA sequence: TGTGCCAGCAGCCCCGAAACGATCACTGAAGCTTTCTTT. As protein: CASSPETITEAFF. The rearrangement uses TRBV12-3 or TRBV12-4 and TRBJ1-1; D gene uncertain. CDR3 length: 13 residues. Trimming left V 6 bases short and J 4 bases short, with 12 bases between.

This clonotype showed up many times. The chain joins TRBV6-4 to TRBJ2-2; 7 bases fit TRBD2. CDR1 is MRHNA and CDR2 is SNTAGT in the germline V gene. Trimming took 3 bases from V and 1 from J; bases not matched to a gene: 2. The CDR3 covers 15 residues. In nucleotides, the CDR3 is TGTGCCAGCAGTGAAGTAGCGGGGAACACCGGGGAGCTGTTTTTT. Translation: CASSEVAGNTGELFF.

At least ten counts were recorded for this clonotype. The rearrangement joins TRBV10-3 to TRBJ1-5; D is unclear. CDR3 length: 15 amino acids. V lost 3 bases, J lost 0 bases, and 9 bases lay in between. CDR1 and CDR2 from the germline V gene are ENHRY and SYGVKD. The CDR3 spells CAISDGLSSNQPQHF. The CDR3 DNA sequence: TGTGCCATCAGTGATGGACTGTCTAGCAATCAGCCCCAGCATTTT.

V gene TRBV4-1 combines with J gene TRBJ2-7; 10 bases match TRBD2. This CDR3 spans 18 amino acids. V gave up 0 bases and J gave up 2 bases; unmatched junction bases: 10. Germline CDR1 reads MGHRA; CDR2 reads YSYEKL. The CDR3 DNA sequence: TGCGCCAGCAGCCAAGATGGGAATTTCCTAGCGGGAGCCTACGAGCAGTACTTC. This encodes CASSQDGNFLAGAYEQYF.

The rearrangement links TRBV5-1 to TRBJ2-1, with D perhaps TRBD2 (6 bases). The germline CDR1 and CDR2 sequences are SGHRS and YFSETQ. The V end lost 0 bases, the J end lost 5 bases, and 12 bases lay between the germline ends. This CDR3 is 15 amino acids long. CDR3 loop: CASSLDAGLNNEQFF. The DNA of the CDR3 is TGCGCCAGCAGCTTGGACGCGGGACTGAACAATGAGCAGTTCTTC.

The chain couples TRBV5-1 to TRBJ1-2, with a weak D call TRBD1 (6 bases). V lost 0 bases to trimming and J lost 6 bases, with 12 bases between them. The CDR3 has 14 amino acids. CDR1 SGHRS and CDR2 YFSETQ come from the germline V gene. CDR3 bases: TGCGCCAGCAGCTTGGTTGGAGGGGGGGATGGCTACACCTTC. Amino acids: CASSLVGGGDGYTF.

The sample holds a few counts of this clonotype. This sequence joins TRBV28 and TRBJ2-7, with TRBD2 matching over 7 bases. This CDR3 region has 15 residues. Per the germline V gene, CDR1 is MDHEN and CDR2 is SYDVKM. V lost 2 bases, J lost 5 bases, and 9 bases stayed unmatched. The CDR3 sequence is CASSLRGGKRDEQYF. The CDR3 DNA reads TGTGCCAGCAGTTTACGGGGAGGGAAGCGTGACGAGCAGTACTTC.

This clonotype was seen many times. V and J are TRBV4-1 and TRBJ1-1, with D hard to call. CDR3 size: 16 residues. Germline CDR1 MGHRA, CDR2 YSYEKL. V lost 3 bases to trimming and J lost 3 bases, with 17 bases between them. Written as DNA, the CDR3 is TGCGCCAGCAGCCAGACCCTTTGGCGCATGGACACTGAAGCTTTCTTT. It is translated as CASSQTLWRMDTEAFF.

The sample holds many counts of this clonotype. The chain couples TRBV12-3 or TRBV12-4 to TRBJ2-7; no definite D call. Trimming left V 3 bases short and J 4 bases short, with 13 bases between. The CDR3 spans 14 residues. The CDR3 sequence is CASSFLPGEYEQYF. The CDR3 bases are TGTGCCAGCAGTTTTCTTCCGGGTGAATACGAGCAGTACTTC.

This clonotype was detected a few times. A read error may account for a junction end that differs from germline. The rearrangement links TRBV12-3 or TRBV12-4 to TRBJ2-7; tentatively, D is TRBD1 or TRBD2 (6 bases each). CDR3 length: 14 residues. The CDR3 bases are TGTGCCAGCAGTTCGCCCCAACCGGGGGCGATACGGCACTTC. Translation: CASSSPQPGAIRHF.

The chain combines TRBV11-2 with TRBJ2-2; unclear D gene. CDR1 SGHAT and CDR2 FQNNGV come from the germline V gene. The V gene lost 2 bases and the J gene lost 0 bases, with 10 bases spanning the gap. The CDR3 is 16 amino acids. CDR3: CASSLITATNTGELFF. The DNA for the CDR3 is TGTGCCAGCAGCTTAATCACGGCCACGAACACCGGGGAGCTGTTTTTT.

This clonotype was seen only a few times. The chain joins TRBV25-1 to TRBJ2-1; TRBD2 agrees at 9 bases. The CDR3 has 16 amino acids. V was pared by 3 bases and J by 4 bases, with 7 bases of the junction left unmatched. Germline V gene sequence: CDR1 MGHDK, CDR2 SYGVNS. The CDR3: CASSDSSSGTYNEQFF. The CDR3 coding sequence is TGTGCCAGCAGTGACTCCTCTAGCGGGACGTACAATGAGCAGTTCTTC. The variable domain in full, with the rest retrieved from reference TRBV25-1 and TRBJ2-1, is EADIYQTPRYLVIGTGKKITLECSQTMGHDKMYWYQQDPGMELHLIHYSYGVNSTEKGDLSSESTVSRIRTEHFPLTLESARPSHTSQYLCASSDSSSGTYNEQFFGPGTRLTVL.

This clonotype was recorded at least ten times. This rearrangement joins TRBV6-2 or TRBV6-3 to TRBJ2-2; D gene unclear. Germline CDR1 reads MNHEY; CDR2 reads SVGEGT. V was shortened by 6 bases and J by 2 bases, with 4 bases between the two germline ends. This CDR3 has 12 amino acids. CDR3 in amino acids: CASRKNTGELFF. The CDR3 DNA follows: TGTGCCAGCAGGAAAAACACCGGGGAGCTGTTTTTT.

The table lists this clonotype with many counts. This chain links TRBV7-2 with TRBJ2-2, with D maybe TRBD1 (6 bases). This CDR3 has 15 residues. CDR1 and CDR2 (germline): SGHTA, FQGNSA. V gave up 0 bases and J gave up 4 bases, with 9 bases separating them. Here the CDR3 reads CASSLAPRGTGELFF. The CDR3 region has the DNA TGTGCCAGCAGCTTAGCGCCCAGGGGCACCGGGGAGCTGTTTTTT.

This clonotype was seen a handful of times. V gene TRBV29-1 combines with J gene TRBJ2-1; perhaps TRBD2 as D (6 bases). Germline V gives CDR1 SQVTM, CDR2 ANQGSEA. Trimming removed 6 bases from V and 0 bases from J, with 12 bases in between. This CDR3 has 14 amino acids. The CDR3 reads CSVNGGTSYNEQFF. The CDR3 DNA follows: TGCAGCGTGAACGGGGGAACCTCCTACAATGAGCAGTTCTTC.

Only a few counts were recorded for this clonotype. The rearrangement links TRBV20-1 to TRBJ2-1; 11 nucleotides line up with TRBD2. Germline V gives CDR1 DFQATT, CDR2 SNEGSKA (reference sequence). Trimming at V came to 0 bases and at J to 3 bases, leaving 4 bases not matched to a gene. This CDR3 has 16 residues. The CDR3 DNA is TGCAGTGCTAGAGATCTAGCGGGGGGCGTCTACAATGAGCAGTTCTTC. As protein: CSARDLAGGVYNEQFF.

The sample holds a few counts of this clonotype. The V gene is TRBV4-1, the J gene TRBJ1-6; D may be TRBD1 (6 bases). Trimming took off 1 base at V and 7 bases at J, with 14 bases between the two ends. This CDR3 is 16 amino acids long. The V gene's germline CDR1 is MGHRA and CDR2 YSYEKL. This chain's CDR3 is CASSQGGGALNSPLHF. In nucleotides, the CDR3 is TGCGCCAGCAGCCAAGGTGGGGGCGCCTTAAATTCACCCCTCCACTTT.

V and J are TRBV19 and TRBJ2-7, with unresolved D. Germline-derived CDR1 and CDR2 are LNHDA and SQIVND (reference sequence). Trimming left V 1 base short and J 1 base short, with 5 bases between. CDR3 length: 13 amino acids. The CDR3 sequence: CASSIGASYEQYF. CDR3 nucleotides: TGTGCCAGTAGTATAGGAGCTTCCTACGAGCAGTACTTC.

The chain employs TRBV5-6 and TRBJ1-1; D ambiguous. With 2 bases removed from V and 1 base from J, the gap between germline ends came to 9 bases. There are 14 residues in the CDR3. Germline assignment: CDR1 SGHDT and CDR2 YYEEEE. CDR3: CASSFRIKNTEAFF. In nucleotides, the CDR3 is TGTGCCAGCAGCTTCCGAATAAAGAACACTGAAGCTTTCTTT.